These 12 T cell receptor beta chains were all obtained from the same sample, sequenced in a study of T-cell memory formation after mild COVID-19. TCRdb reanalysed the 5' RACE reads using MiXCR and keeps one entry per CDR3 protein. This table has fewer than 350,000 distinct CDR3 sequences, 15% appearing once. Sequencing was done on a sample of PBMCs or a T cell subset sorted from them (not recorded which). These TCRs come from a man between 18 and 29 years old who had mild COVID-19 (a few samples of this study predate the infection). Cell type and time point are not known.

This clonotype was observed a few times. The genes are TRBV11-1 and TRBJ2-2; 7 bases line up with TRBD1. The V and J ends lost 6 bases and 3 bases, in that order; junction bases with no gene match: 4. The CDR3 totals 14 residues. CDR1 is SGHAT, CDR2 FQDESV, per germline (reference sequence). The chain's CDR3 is CASRDRSDTGELFF. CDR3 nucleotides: TGTGCCAGCAGGGACAGGTCGGACACCGGGGAGCTGTTTTTT.

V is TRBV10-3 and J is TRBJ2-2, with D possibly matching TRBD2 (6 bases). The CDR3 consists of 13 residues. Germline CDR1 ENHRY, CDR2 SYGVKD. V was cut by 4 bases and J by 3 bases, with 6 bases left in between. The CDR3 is CAISGGDTGELFF. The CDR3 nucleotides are TGTGCCATCAGTGGGGGGGACACCGGGGAGCTGTTTTTT.

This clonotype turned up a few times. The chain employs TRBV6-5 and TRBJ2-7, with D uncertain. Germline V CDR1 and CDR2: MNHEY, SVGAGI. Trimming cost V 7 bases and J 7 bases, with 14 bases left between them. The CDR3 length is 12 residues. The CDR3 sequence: CASKTALGEQYF. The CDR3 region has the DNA TGTGCCAGCAAGACTGCCCTGGGGGAGCAGTACTTC.

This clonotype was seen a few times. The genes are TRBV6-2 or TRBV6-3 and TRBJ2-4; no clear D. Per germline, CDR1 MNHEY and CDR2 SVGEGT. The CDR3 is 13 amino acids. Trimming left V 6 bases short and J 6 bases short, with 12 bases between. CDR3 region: CASSPRVGNIQYF. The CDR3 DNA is TGTGCCAGCAGCCCCCGAGTTGGAAACATTCAGTACTTC.

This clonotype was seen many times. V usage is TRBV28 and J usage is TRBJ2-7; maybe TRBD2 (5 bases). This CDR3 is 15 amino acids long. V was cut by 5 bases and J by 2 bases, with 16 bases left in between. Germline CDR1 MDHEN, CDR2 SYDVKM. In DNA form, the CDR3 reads TGTGCCAGCAGTCCCCGTGGGAGAGGGACCTACGAGCAGTACGTC. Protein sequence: CASSPRGRGTYEQYV.

The CDR3, as DNA: TGTGCCAGCAGTGAACCGGGGGCGCAAGGGGCCAACGTCCTGACTTTC. This encodes CASSEPGAQGANVLTF. The chain uses TRBV28 and TRBJ2-6; D possibly uses TRBD1 or TRBD2 (6 bases each). Germline loops: CDR1 MDHEN, CDR2 SYDVKM. The CDR3 covers 16 residues. V lost 5 bases to trimming and J lost 4 bases, with 15 bases between them.

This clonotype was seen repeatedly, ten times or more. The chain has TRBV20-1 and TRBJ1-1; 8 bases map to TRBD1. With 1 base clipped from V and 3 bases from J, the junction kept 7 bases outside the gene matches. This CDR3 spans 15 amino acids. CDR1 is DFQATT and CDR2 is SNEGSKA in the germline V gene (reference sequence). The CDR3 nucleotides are TGCAGTGCTAGAGGTCGGACAGGGTGGGACACTGAAGCTTTCTTT. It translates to CSARGRTGWDTEAFF.

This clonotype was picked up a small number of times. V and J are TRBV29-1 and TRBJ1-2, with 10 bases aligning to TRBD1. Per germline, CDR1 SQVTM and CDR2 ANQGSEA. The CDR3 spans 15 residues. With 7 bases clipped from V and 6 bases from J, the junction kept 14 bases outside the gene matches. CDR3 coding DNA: TGCAGCGATGACAGGGGGCGGGTAAGCCTGGATGGCTACACCTTC. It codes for CSDDRGRVSLDGYTF.

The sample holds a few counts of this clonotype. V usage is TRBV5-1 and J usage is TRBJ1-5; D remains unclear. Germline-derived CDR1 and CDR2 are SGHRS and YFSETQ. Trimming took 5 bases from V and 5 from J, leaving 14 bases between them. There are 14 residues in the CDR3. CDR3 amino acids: CASSPLSKDQPQHF. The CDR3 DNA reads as TGCGCCAGCAGTCCGCTATCAAAGGATCAGCCCCAGCATTTT.

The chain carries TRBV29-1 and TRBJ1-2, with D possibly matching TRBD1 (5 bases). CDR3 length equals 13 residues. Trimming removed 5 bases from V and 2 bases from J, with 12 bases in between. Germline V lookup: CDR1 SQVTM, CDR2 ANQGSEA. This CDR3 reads CSVPHDRNYGYTF. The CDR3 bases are TGCAGCGTTCCGCACGACAGAAACTATGGCTACACCTTC.

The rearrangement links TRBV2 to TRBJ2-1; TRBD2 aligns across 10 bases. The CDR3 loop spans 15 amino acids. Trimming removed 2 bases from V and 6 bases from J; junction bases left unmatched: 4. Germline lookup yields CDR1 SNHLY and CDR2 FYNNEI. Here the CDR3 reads CASSESGGAANEQFF. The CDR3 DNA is TGTGCCAGCAGTGAAAGCGGGGGGGCAGCCAATGAGCAGTTCTTC.

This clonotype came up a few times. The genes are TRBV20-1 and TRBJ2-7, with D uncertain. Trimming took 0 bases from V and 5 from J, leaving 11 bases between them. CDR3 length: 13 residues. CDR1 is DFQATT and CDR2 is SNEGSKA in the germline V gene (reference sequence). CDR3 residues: CSARDNPTNEQYF. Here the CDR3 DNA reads TGCAGTGCTAGAGATAACCCAACTAACGAGCAGTACTTC.